This TCR beta chain was identified during a study of CDR3 diversity in severe acne (dated by TCRdb to the late 2010s). Library preparation employed PCR. Sequencer: Illumina HiSeq 2000. TCRdb handled the public reads itself, with Q25 trimming in fastp and clone calling in MiXCR, and kept productive beta chains. Here each entry gathers all rows of one CDR3 protein and keeps the most common genes and DNA. The sample profile shows over 90,000 distinct CDR3 sequences; approximately 47% of them were found once. The top ten constitute 12% of the sample. This clonotype was counted only a few times. The specificity of this receptor is unknown. Base qualities were left out, and no much larger clone turns up one base away. V loses 6 bases, J loses 12 bases, and the germline ends lie 18 bases apart. The CDR3, from cysteine to phenylalanine, totals 14 residues. CDR3 DNA only is kept here, 42 bases in frame from base 1. From the germline V gene (reference sequence), CDR1 is SEHNR and CDR2 is FQNEAQ.

In this chain, TRBV7-9 is recombined with TRBJ1-6, with a tentative D gene TRBD1 over 6 matching bases. This receptor was identified in a male donor with acne. The sequencing sample was made of blood. CDR3 reads: CASSPVQGSGPLHF. The nucleotides are TGTGCCAGCAGTCCGGTACAGGGCTCGGGACCCCTCCACTTT.